The 2 T cell receptor beta chains below all came from one sample that was sequenced in a study of shared T cell receptors in the human thymus. This table comes from immunoSEQ multiplex PCR, and its TCRdb copy is limited to in-frame clones, with some not included. The sample holds hundreds of thousands of clones, around nine tenths seen once. This same sample was also part of a study on human thymus T cells.

Sequenced sample: thymocytes. These receptors were collected from a boy less than two years old with a congenital heart defect.

V gene TRBV10-3 combines with J gene TRBJ2-7, with 9 bases lining up with TRBD2. CDR3 size: 16 residues. V gave up 3 bases and J gave up 1 base; unmatched junction bases: 7. Germline V gene lookup returns CDR1 ENHRY and CDR2 SYGVKD. CDR3 region: CAISDTLAGASYEQYF. The CDR3 coding sequence is TGTGCCATCAGTGACACTTTAGCGGGAGCTTCCTACGAGCAGTACTTC.

The chain recombines TRBV6-5 with TRBJ1-1; possibly TRBD1 for D (6 bases). Germline lookup yields CDR1 MNHEY and CDR2 SVGAGI. Trimming shortened V by 5 bases and J by 4 bases, and 17 bases separated the two germline ends. The CDR3 extends over 15 amino acids. In DNA form, the CDR3 reads TGTGCCAGCAGTCCAATACAGGGTGGGAGCACTGAAGCTTTCTTT. Amino acids: CASSPIQGGSTEAFF.